The 17 T cell receptor beta chains in this list originate from one sample, sequenced in a study of T cells in Graves' hyperthyroidism and ophthalmopathy. There were TCR beta CDR3 regions amplified from RNA transcripts. A set of HTBI primers served as the primers for a first-round RT-PCR of the TCR CDR3. TCRdb itself ran the multiplex PCR reads through MiXCR, one entry per CDR3 protein. Of about 400,000 distinct CDR3 sequences in the sample, roughly 15% were seen once. The sequenced material came from blood. The receptors here all came from a woman under 40 with Graves' ophthalmopathy.

This clonotype was seen at least ten times. The V call is TRBV20-1, the J call TRBJ1-5; D is unclear. Germline V gene lookup returns CDR1 DFQATT and CDR2 SNEGSKA (reference sequence). The CDR3 has 15 residues. V lost 2 bases and J 4 bases, leaving 15 bases between the germline ends. CDR3 in DNA: TGCAGTGCTAGACCAACCCACACAAGAAATCAGCCCCAGCATTTT. This sequence encodes CSARPTHTRNQPQHF.

Notes on this clonotype: A much larger clone lies one base from this, so it may be a read error. Here the CDR3 omits its conserved ending phenylalanine or tryptophan, so a read error is the likely source. This rearrangement joins TRBV6-1 to TRBJ1-5; 11 nucleotides agree with TRBD1. The J segment lost 6 bases and the V segment lost 6 bases, leaving 10 bases of the junction unmatched. This CDR3 has 16 residues. Germline V gives CDR1 MNHNS, CDR2 SASEGT. The CDR3 DNA reads TGTGCCAGCAGGAAGGACAGGGGGCGGGTTTTTCAGCCCCAGCATCTT. Its protein is CASRKDRGRVFQPQHL.

The V gene is TRBV30, the J gene TRBJ1-1; 8 bases are a match to TRBD1. The CDR3 is made up of 18 amino acids. The V segment lost 1 base and the J segment 0 bases; nucleotides outside the gene matches: 13. The germline CDR1 and CDR2 sequences are GTSNPN and SVGIG (reference sequence). This CDR3 reads CAWSAWDRSARMNTEAFF. In DNA, the CDR3 is TGTGCCTGGAGTGCCTGGGACAGGTCGGCCCGCATGAACACTGAAGCTTTCTTT.

Many counts were recorded for this clonotype. The chain employs TRBV20-1 and TRBJ2-5; D remains ambiguous. CDR3 length equals 15 residues. V lost 3 bases, J lost 1 base, and 15 bases lay in between. Looked up from germline, CDR1 is DFQATT and CDR2 is SNEGSKA (reference sequence). CDR3 region: CSARALRQSQETQYF. The CDR3 DNA reads TGCAGTGCTAGGGCGTTGAGGCAGAGCCAAGAGACCCAGTACTTC.

This clonotype was seen repeatedly, ten times or more. This sequence joins TRBV7-9 and TRBJ2-3; D uncertain. Germline V CDR1 and CDR2: SEHNR, FQNEAQ (reference sequence). V was shortened by 2 bases and J by 1 base, with 10 bases between the two germline ends. There are 15 residues in the CDR3. This CDR3 is CASSLPDPGTDTQYF. DNA of the CDR3: TGTGCCAGCAGCTTACCAGACCCTGGCACAGATACGCAGTATTTT.

This clonotype has ten or more counts. This chain connects TRBV28 to TRBJ2-1; 9 bases agree with TRBD1. CDR1 is MDHEN and CDR2 is SYDVKM in the germline V gene. The length of the CDR3 is 14 residues. Trimming cost V 10 bases and J 6 bases; bases outside gene matches: 10. The CDR3 loop reads CATGEGTGFNEQFF. CDR3 sequence (DNA): TGTGCCACGGGGGAAGGGACAGGGTTCAATGAGCAGTTCTTC.

The chain recombines TRBV19 with TRBJ1-1, with 9 bases identical to TRBD1. CDR3 length: 17 amino acids. From germline, CDR1 is LNHDA and CDR2 SQIVND (reference sequence). Germline trimming cut 1 base from V and 1 base from J; bases unmatched to any gene: 7. The CDR3 nucleotides read TGTGCCAGTAGTATAGTGTTTCGGACAGGGGCGAACACTGAAGCTTTCTTT. Its protein product is CASSIVFRTGANTEAFF.

V gene TRBV20-1 combines with J gene TRBJ2-3; TRBD2 matches at 8 bases. CDR3 length: 16 amino acids. The germline gives CDR1 DFQATT, CDR2 SNEGSKA (reference sequence). The V and J ends lost 3 bases and 0 bases, in that order; junction bases with no gene match: 8. Here the CDR3 DNA reads TGCAGTGCTAGCGGGCGGGGGGTGCCTAGCACAGATACGCAGTATTTT. Its translation: CSASGRGVPSTDTQYF.

In its sample, this clonotype was seen many times. The chain joins TRBV11-3 to TRBJ1-1; 10 nucleotides line up with TRBD1. The V and J ends lost 0 bases and 4 bases, in that order; junction bases with no gene match: 2. CDR3 length: 15 residues. Germline V gives CDR1 SGHNT, CDR2 YENEEA. The chain's CDR3 is CASSLETGGPTEAFF. CDR3 coding DNA: TGTGCCAGCAGCTTAGAGACAGGGGGCCCCACTGAAGCTTTCTTT. The variable domain in full, with the rest retrieved from reference TRBV11-3 and TRBJ1-1, is EAGVVQSPRYKIIEKKQPVAFWCNPISGHNTLYWYLQNLGQGPELLIRYENEEAVDDSQLPKDRFSAERLKGVDSTLKIQPAELGDSAVYLCASSLETGGPTEAFFGQGTRLTVV.

This clonotype has a count of ten or more. The V call is TRBV6-6, the J call TRBJ1-1; D might be TRBD1 (5 bases). Per germline, CDR1 MNHNY and CDR2 SVGAGI (reference sequence). V was shortened by 2 bases and J by 6 bases, with 10 bases between the two germline ends. The CDR3 is 13 amino acids. The CDR3 loop reads CASSYVVGAEAFF. The CDR3 DNA reads as TGTGCCAGCAGTTACGTGGTGGGGGCTGAAGCTTTCTTT.

This clonotype has ten or more counts. This chain links TRBV11-2 with TRBJ2-1; 9 positions agree with TRBD2. The trim removed 2 bases at V and 7 bases at J, leaving 12 bases unmatched. CDR3 size: 17 residues. Germline lookup yields CDR1 SGHAT and CDR2 FQNNGV. The CDR3 sequence is CASSLSGGTWLLNEQFF. The CDR3, as DNA: TGTGCCAGCAGCTTAAGCGGGGGGACCTGGTTGTTGAATGAGCAGTTCTTC.

This clonotype was found many times. The chain combines TRBV20-1 with TRBJ2-7, with 11 bases identical to TRBD1. CDR1 is DFQATT and CDR2 is SNEGSKA in the germline V gene (reference sequence). The V segment lost 5 bases and the J segment 4 bases; nucleotides outside the gene matches: 7. The CDR3 totals 14 residues. The CDR3 nucleotides are TGCAGTGCTGGGGGGGGACAGGGGGGATACGAGCAGTACTTC. Amino acids: CSAGGGQGGYEQYF.

This clonotype has at least ten counts. V is TRBV7-3 and J is TRBJ2-6; D not resolved. The V and J ends lost 4 bases and 4 bases respectively, with 5 bases between them. CDR1 is SGHTA, CDR2 FQGTGA, per germline. The CDR3 loop spans 13 amino acids. Here the CDR3 reads CASSSSGANVLTF. CDR3 coding DNA: TGTGCCAGCAGCTCCTCGGGGGCCAACGTCCTGACTTTC.

The table lists this clonotype with a few counts. The chain recombines TRBV19 with TRBJ2-7, with 7 bases fitting TRBD1. Germline CDR1 is LNHDA and CDR2 is SQIVND (reference sequence). The CDR3 contains 13 residues. The ends lost 6 bases at V and 4 bases at J; junction bases unmatched: 6. The CDR3 DNA reads as TGTGCCAGTAGCAAGGGACAGCGTTACGAGCAGTACTTC. This sequence encodes CASSKGQRYEQYF.

V gene TRBV11-3 combines with J gene TRBJ2-7; D not certain. The germline V and J ends were trimmed by 0 bases and 5 bases, with 23 bases remaining between them. The CDR3 spans 18 residues. Germline values: CDR1 SGHNT, CDR2 YENEEA. CDR3 amino acids: CASSLDLWGSSTPDEQYF. CDR3 nucleotide sequence: TGTGCCAGCAGCTTAGATCTTTGGGGAAGTAGCACGCCGGACGAGCAGTACTTC.

This clonotype came up a few times. The chain couples TRBV19 to TRBJ2-1, with D possibly TRBD1 on 5 matching bases. CDR1 and CDR2 (germline): LNHDA, SQIVND (reference sequence). There are 17 residues in the CDR3. V was cut by 4 bases and J by 1 base, with 17 bases left in between. In DNA, the CDR3 is TGTGCCAGTAGTACCCCCCCTCAGGGAATGTCCTACAATGAGCAGTTCTTC. Translation: CASSTPPQGMSYNEQFF.

This clonotype was seen many times. The genes are TRBV7-6 and TRBJ2-2, with D tentatively TRBD1 or TRBD2 (6 bases each). V was pared by 3 bases and J by 4 bases, with 15 bases between. Germline loops: CDR1 SGHVS, CDR2 FNYEAQ. The CDR3 runs 16 residues. CDR3: CASSFRGLASTGELFF. The CDR3 region has the DNA TGTGCCAGCAGCTTCCGGGGGCTAGCGAGCACCGGGGAGCTGTTTTTT.